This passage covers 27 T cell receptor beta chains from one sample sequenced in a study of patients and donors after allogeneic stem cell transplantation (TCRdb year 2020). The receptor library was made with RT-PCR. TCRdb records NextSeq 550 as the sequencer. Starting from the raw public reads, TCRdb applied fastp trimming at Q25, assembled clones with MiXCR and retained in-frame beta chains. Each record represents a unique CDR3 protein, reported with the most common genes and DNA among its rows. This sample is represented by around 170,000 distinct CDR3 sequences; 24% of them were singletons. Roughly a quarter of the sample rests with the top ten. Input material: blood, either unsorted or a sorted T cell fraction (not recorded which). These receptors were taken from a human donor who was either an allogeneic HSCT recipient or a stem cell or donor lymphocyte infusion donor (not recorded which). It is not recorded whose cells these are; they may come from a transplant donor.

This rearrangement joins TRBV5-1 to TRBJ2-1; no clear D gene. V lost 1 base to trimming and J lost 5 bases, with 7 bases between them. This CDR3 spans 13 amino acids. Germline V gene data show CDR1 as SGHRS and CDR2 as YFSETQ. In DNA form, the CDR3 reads TGCGCCAGCAGCTTGTATCTAAACAATGAGCAGTTCTTC. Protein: CASSLYLNNEQFF.

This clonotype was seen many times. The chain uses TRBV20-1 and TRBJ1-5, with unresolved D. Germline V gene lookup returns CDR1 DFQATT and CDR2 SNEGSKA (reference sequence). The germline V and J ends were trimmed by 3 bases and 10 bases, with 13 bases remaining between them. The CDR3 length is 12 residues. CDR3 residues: CSARGSSSPQHF. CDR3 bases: TGCAGTGCTAGGGGCAGCTCCTCTCCCCAGCATTTT.

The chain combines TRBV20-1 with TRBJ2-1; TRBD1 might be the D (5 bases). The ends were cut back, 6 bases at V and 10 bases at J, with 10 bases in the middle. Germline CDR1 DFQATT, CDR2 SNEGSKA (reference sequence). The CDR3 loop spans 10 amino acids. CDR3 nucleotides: TGCAGTGCCGAAGGACACGAGCAGTTCTTC. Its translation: CSAEGHEQFF.

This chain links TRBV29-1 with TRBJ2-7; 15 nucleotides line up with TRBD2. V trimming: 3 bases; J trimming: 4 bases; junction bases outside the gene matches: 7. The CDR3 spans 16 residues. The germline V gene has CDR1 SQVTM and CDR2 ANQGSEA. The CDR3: CSVDGLAGGPQYEQYF. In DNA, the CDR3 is TGCAGCGTTGACGGACTAGCGGGAGGGCCTCAATACGAGCAGTACTTC.

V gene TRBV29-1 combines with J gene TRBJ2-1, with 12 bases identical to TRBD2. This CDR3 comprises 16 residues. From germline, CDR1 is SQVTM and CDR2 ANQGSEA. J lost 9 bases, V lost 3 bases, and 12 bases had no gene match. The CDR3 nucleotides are TGCAGCGTTGAGGCGAGGAGACTAGCGGGAGCCAGTGAGCAGTTCTTC. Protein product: CSVEARRLAGASEQFF.

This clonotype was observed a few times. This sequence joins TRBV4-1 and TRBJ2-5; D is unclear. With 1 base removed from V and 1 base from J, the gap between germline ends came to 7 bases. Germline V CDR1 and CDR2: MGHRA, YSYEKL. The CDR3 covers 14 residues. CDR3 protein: CASSQGARQETQYF. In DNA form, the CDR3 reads TGCGCCAGCAGCCAAGGTGCCCGCCAAGAGACCCAGTACTTC.

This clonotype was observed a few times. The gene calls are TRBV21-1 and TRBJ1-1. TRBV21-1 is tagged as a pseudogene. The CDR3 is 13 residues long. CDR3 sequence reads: CASSKGEDTEAFF. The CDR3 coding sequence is TGTGCCAGCAGCAAAGGGGAGGACACTGAAGCTTTCTTT.

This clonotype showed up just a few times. CDR3 sequence: CASRRRPELYGYTF. The CDR3 nucleotides are TGTGCCAGTAGAAGACGACCGGAACTCTATGGCTACACCTTC. V and J are TRBV19 and TRBJ1-2; D is uncertain. The CDR3 extends over 14 amino acids. The V end lost 6 bases, the J end lost 4 bases, and 15 bases lay between the germline ends. Germline assignment: CDR1 LNHDA and CDR2 SQIVND (reference sequence).

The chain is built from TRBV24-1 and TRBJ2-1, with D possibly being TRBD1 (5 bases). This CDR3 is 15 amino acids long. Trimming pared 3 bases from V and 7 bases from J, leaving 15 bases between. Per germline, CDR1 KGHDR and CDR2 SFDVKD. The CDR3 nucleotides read TGTGCCACCAGTGATCGGGCGACAGAATGGAATGAGCAGTTCTTC. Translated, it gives CATSDRATEWNEQFF.

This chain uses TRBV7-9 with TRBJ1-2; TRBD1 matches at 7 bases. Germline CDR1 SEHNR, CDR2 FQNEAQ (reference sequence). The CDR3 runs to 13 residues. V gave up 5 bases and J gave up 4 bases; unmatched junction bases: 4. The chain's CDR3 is CASSTTGSYGYTF. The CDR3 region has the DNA TGTGCCAGCAGCACGACAGGGAGCTATGGCTACACCTTC.

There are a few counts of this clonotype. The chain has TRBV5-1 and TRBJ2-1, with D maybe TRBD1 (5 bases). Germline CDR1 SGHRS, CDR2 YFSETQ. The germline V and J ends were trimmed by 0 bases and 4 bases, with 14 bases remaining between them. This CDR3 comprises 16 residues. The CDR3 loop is CASSLAQGQEYNEQFF. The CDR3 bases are TGCGCCAGCAGCTTGGCTCAGGGCCAGGAGTACAATGAGCAGTTCTTC.

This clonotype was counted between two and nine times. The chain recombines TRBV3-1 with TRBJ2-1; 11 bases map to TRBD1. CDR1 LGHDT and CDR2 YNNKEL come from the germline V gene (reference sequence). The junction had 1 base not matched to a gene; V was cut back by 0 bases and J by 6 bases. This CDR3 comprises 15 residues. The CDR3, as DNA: TGTGCCAGCAGCCAAGAGGACAGGGGGCTCAATGAGCAGTTCTTC. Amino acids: CASSQEDRGLNEQFF.

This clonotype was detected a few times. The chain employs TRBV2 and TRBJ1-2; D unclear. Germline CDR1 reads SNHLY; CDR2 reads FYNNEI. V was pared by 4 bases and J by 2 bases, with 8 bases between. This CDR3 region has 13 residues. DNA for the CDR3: TGTGCCAGCAGTGGAGGGATCAACTATGGCTACACCTTC. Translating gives CASSGGINYGYTF.

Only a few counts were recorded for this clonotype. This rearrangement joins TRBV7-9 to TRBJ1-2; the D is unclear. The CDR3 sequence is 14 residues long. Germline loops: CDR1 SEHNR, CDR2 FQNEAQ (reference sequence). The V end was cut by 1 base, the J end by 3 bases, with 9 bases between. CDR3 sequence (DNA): TGTGCCAGCAGCTTAGAAACGGTATACTATGGCTACACCTTC. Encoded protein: CASSLETVYYGYTF.

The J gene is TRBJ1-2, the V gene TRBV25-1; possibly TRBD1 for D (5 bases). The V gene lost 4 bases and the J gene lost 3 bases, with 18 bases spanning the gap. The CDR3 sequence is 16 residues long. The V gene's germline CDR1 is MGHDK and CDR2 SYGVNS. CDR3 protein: CASSGAQESRYYGYTF. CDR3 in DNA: TGTGCCAGCAGTGGGGCACAGGAGTCTCGTTACTATGGCTACACCTTC.

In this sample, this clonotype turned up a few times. The CDR3 DNA is TGTGCCATCAGCGCCGGGACAGGGGAGGGCGAGCAGTACTTC. Translation gives CAISAGTGEGEQYF. The gene calls are TRBV10-3 and TRBJ2-7, with 10 bases fitting TRBD1. Germline CDR1 reads ENHRY; CDR2 reads SYGVKD. The CDR3 has 14 amino acids. After removal of 6 bases from V and 6 bases from J, the junction contained 8 bases not matched to a gene.

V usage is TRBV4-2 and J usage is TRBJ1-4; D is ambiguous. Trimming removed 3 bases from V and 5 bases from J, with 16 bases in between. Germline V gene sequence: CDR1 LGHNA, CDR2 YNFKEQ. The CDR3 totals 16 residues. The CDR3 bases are TGTGCCAGCAGCCATTCCACTGGGCAGAGCAATGAAAAACTGTTTTTT. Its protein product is CASSHSTGQSNEKLFF.

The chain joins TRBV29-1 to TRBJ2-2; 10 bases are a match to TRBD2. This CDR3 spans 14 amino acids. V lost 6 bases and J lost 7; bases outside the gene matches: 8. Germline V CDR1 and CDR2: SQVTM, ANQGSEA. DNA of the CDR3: TGCAGCGTAAGCATAGCGGGAGGCAGCGGGGAGCTGTTTTTT. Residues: CSVSIAGGSGELFF.

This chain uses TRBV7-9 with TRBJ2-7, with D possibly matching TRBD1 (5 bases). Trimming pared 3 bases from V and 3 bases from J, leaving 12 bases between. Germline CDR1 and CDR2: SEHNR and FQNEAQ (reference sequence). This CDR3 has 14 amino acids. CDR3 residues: CASSLSPQGYEQYF. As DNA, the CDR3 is TGTGCCAGCAGCTTGAGTCCGCAGGGCTACGAGCAGTACTTC. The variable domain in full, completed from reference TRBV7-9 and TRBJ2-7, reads DTGVSQNPRHKITKRGQNVTFRCDPISEHNRLYWYRQTLGQGPEFLTYFQNEAQLEKSRLLSDRFSAERPKGSFSTLEIQRTEQGDSAMYLCASSLSPQGYEQYFGPGTRLTVT.

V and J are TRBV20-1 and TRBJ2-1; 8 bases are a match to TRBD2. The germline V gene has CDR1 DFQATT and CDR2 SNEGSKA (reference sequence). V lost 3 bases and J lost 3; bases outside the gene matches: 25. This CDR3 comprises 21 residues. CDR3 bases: TGCAGTGCTAGCCCCTCCGGCCGAGATATTGGCGGGAGGCGTCGCTACAATGAGCAGTTCTTC. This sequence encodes CSASPSGRDIGGRRRYNEQFF.

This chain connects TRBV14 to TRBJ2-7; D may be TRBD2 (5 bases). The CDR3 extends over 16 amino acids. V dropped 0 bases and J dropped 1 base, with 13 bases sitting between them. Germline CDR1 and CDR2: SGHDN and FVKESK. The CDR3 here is CASSQDQVGRSYEQYF. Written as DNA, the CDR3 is TGTGCCAGCAGCCAAGATCAAGTAGGGAGATCCTACGAGCAGTACTTC.

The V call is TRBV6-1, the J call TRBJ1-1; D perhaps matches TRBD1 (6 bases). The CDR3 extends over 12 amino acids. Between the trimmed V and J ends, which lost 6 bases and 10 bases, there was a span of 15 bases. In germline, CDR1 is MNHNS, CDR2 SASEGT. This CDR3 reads CASSERDNPAFF. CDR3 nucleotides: TGTGCCAGCAGCGAAAGGGACAATCCAGCTTTCTTT.

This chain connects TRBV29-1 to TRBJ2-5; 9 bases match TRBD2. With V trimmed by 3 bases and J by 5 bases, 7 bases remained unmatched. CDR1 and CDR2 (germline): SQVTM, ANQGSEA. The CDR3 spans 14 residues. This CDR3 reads CSVEARGGSETQYF. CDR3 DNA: TGCAGCGTTGAGGCGCGGGGGGGCTCGGAGACCCAGTACTTC.

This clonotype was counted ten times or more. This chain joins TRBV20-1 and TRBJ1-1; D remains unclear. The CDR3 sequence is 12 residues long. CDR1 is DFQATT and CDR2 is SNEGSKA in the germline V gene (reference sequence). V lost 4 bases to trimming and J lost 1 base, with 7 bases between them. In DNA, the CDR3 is TGCAGTGCTACTCGGGGGAACACTGAAGCTTTCTTT. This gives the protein CSATRGNTEAFF.

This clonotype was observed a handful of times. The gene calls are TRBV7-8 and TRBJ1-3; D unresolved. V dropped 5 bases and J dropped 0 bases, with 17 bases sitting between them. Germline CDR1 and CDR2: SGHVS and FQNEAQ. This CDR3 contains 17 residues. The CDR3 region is CASSRVRFAGSGNTIYF. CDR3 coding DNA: TGTGCCAGCAGCCGAGTTCGGTTCGCCGGCTCTGGAAACACCATATATTTT.

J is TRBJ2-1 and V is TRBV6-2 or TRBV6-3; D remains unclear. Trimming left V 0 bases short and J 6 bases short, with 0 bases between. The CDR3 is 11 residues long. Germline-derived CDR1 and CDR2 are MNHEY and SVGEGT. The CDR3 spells CASSYSNEQFF. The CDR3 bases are TGTGCCAGCAGTTACTCCAATGAGCAGTTCTTC.

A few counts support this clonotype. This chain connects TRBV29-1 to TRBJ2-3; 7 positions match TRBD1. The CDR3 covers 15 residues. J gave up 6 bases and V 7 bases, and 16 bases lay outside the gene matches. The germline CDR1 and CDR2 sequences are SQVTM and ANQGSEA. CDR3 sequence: CSAGHGYRGLDTQYF. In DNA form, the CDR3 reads TGCAGCGCCGGCCACGGGTACAGGGGATTGGATACGCAGTATTTT.